These 16 T cell receptor beta chains were all obtained from the same sample, sequenced in a study of human T cells and chemical hapten exposure. The time point here: patch test 1, 2 weeks after DPC sensitization. Specified treatment: therapeutic diphenylcyclopropenone sensitization with weekly scalp DPC. One entry per CDR3 protein, called by TCRdb with MiXCR from the RACE reads. Of nearly 350,000 distinct CDR3 sequences in the sample, 6% to 8.5% were seen once. The material sequenced was whole blood, taken in connection with sensitization to the hapten diphenylcyclopropenone (DPC). These receptors originate from a woman aged 18-29 years with alopecia areata. Some clones in this sample may be carry-over from other donors' samples.

In its sample, this clonotype was seen a few times. The chain combines TRBV4-1 with TRBJ1-2, with D tentatively TRBD1 (6 bases). Looked up from germline, CDR1 is MGHRA and CDR2 is YSYEKL. CDR3 size: 15 residues. The germline V and J ends were trimmed by 4 bases and 5 bases, with 17 bases remaining between them. The CDR3 sequence: CASSPGLGTSYGYTF. In nucleotides, the CDR3 is TGCGCCAGCAGCCCAGGTCTAGGGACAAGTTATGGCTACACCTTC.

In regard to this clonotype: The junction shows a germline mismatch at one end, possibly a read error. The chain recombines TRBV7-9 with TRBJ1-1, with D hard to call. CDR1 and CDR2 from the germline V gene are SEHNR and FQNEAQ (reference sequence). The CDR3 is 14 residues long. The CDR3: CASSLALGNAEAFF. The CDR3 DNA follows: TGTGCCAGCAGCTTAGCGCTTGGGAACGCTGAAGCTTTCTTT.

Ten or more counts support this clonotype. V is TRBV27 and J is TRBJ2-2; D unresolved. CDR3 length: 13 residues. The V gene lost 6 bases and the J gene lost 0 bases, with 5 bases spanning the gap. Germline assignment: CDR1 MNHEY and CDR2 SMNVEV (reference sequence). In nucleotides, the CDR3 is TGTGCCAGCAGCCATACGAACACCGGGGAGCTGTTTTTT. Its translation: CASSHTNTGELFF.

This clonotype was recorded at least ten times. The gene calls are TRBV20-1 and TRBJ1-1; D is possibly TRBD1 (5 bases). The CDR3 runs 15 residues. Trimming removed 6 bases at V and 0 bases at J, with 17 bases between. Germline V lookup: CDR1 DFQATT, CDR2 SNEGSKA (reference sequence). The CDR3 coding sequence is TGCAGTGCGCCACACGCGGGGCAGCTGAACACTGAAGCTTTCTTT. The encoded protein is CSAPHAGQLNTEAFF.

This clonotype has only a few counts. The chain uses TRBV14 and TRBJ2-6, with D possibly matching TRBD1 (5 bases). CDR3 length: 17 amino acids. The germline V gene encodes CDR1 SGHDN and CDR2 FVKESK. Deletions cut 1 base from V and 2 bases from J, with 12 bases between. CDR3 protein: CASSQALPGTGANVLTF. CDR3 sequence (DNA): TGTGCCAGCAGCCAAGCCCTCCCAGGGACTGGGGCCAACGTCCTGACTTTC.

V gene TRBV2 combines with J gene TRBJ2-3; tentative D call: TRBD1 (5 bases). Germline V gives CDR1 SNHLY, CDR2 FYNNEI. With 2 bases removed from V and 4 bases from J, the gap between germline ends came to 7 bases. The CDR3 covers 13 residues. Here the CDR3 reads CASSEQGADTQYF. CDR3 nucleotide sequence: TGTGCCAGCAGTGAACAGGGCGCAGATACGCAGTATTTT.

There are many counts of this clonotype. V is TRBV18 and J is TRBJ2-3, with a possible D match to TRBD2 (6 bases). This CDR3 is 15 amino acids long. Between the trimmed V and J ends, which lost 2 bases and 2 bases, there was a span of 11 bases. From germline, CDR1 is KGHSH and CDR2 LQKENI. The CDR3 region is CASSPVAGSTDTQYF. The CDR3 bases are TGTGCCAGCTCACCAGTGGCGGGGTCCACAGATACGCAGTATTTT.

The V and J genes are TRBV5-1 and TRBJ2-7; D gene ambiguous. V was shortened by 0 bases and J by 2 bases, with 15 bases between the two germline ends. Germline V gene data show CDR1 as SGHRS and CDR2 as YFSETQ. CDR3 length: 16 amino acids. CDR3 loop: CASSLEIGRPAYEQYF. The DNA of the CDR3 is TGCGCCAGCAGCTTGGAGATTGGCAGGCCCGCCTACGAGCAGTACTTC.

This clonotype was detected only a few times. The CDR3 loop is CASTLLGLQFF. The CDR3 DNA follows: TGTGCCAGCACCCTCCTGGGGTTACAGTTCTTC. The chain links TRBV7-2 to TRBJ2-1; D gene ambiguous. CDR3 size: 11 residues. Trimming took 7 bases from V and 13 from J, leaving 14 bases between them. Germline assignment: CDR1 SGHTA and CDR2 FQGNSA.

This clonotype was picked up a small number of times. The genes are TRBV27 and TRBJ1-2, with D possibly TRBD1 on 6 matching bases. The germline V gene has CDR1 MNHEY and CDR2 SMNVEV (reference sequence). The CDR3 has 13 residues. V shed 6 bases and J shed 7 bases, with 15 bases lying between them. The chain's CDR3 is CASSAGESLGYTF. CDR3 bases: TGTGCCAGCAGCGCAGGGGAGAGTCTTGGCTACACCTTC.

In its sample, this clonotype was seen many times. The CDR3 DNA reads as TGCGCCAGCAGCCAAGATGTACGCGAAGACAATGAGCAGTTCTTC. Translating gives CASSQDVREDNEQFF. This chain uses TRBV4-1 with TRBJ2-1; the D is unclear. Deletions cut 0 bases from V and 5 bases from J, with 11 bases between. The CDR3 sequence is 15 residues long. Germline V gene data show CDR1 as MGHRA and CDR2 as YSYEKL.

The genes are TRBV25-1 and TRBJ2-3, with TRBD2 matching over 7 bases. This CDR3 spans 16 amino acids. Germline V gene data show CDR1 as MGHDK and CDR2 as SYGVNS. J was trimmed by 2 bases and V by 2 bases; bases with no gene match: 7. In nucleotides, the CDR3 is TGTGCCAGCAGTGAAGGGCGGGGGAAAGACACAGATACGCAGTATTTT. It translates to CASSEGRGKDTDTQYF.

The CDR3 loop is CASSLGTSGGYNNEQFF. The CDR3, as DNA: TGTGCCAGCAGCCTCGGGACTAGCGGGGGGTATAACAATGAGCAGTTCTTC. The chain employs TRBV6-6 and TRBJ2-1; 15 bases fit TRBD2. CDR1 is MNHNY, CDR2 SVGAGI, per germline (reference sequence). J was trimmed by 5 bases and V by 6 bases; bases with no gene match: 8. This CDR3 has 17 amino acids.

This clonotype was detected ten times or more. The chain combines TRBV7-2 with TRBJ1-6; D is uncertain. The V end lost 6 bases, the J end lost 9 bases, and 9 bases lay between the germline ends. Germline-derived CDR1 and CDR2 are SGHTA and FQGNSA. The CDR3 is 12 amino acids. The DNA for the CDR3 is TGTGCCAGCAGTTACCCCGGTTCACCCCTCCACTTT. Translation gives CASSYPGSPLHF.

A word on this clonotype: This may arise from a read error, as a much more abundant clone is one base away. CDR3 amino acids: CASRESSNQETQYF. The CDR3 nucleotides read TGTGCCAGCAGGGAAAGCAGCAACCAAGAGACCCAGTACTTC. The chain links TRBV2 to TRBJ2-5, with D uncertain. The germline V gene has CDR1 SNHLY and CDR2 FYNNEI. The CDR3 spans 14 residues. V lost 6 bases and J lost 0, with 11 bases in between.

The gene calls are TRBV10-3 and TRBJ1-2; 7 nucleotides align to TRBD1. The germline V gene has CDR1 ENHRY and CDR2 SYGVKD. V dropped 8 bases and J dropped 0; count of bases not matched to a gene: 9. This CDR3 has 15 residues. Here the CDR3 DNA reads TGTGCCATCGGGGACCGGGACAGTTCTAACTATGGCTACACCTTC. As protein: CAIGDRDSSNYGYTF.